What follows describes a single TCR beta chain. The clone's antigen remains unknown. No base-level quality is on record; no much larger clone is a single base apart. Peripheral blood CD8+ and CD4+ T cells from healthy donors, Susac syndrome patients and multiple sclerosis patients were profiled by high-throughput TCR beta sequencing. The multiple sclerosis controls were treatment-naive patients who had stable or active relapsing-remitting disease and met the revised McDonald criteria. Bulk CD8+ and CD4+ T cells were purified by magnetic negative isolation, whereas CD8+ TEMRA cells were enriched by FACS. Blood was drawn into EDTA tubes, processed within 24 hours, and PBMCs were isolated by density gradient centrifugation. PBMCs destined for TCR sequencing were cryopreserved in liquid nitrogen and later thawed in a 37 °C water bath. The sorted or isolated CD4+, CD8+ and CD8+ TEMRA cells had a purity of 90% or higher.

This record comes from a study of CD8 T cells in Susac syndrome (dated 2019 in TCRdb). For the wider study: The study used repertoire sequencing to test whether antigen drove CD8+ T cell activation and differentiation in Susac syndrome. Here is what the overall study found, with its caveats: The number of individuals in the TCR sequencing and HLA analysis was recognized as being relatively small.

RNA was extracted with the RNeasy kit and roughly 0.45 to 1 ug was reverse transcribed using random hexamers. TCR beta CDR3 regions were amplified with the immunoSEQ multiplex PCR assay covering 54 Vbeta and 13 Jbeta segments. PCR amplification bias was corrected by using a synthetic template baseline for primer optimization and computational correction. The authors' analysis ran thus. Reads were assigned to V, D and J genes according to IMGT and analyzed in immunoSEQ Analyzer, with only productive sequences retained. Clonality was computed as one minus Shannon entropy normalized by log2 of the number of productive unique sequences. For each patient and control, public and private clones were evaluated within the 100 most prevalent clones. A clone was defined as Susac-specific if it was absent from the healthy and MS cohorts, from over 1,000 published viral clones and from other ImmuneACCESS disease sequences. TCRdb reworked the public reads: Q25 trimming with fastp, MiXCR clone assembly, productive beta chains retained. Rows with a matching CDR3 protein are joined into one entry that keeps the most common DNA and genes. TCRdb's processing, not the authors', yielded these V and J calls. This sample gives hundreds of thousands of distinct CDR3 sequences in total; 90% to 95% of them show up just once. Approximately 0.07% of the sample rests with the top ten.

Reading from cysteine to phenylalanine, the CDR3 counts 13 amino acids. Here the CDR3 DNA is all that survives: 39 bases in frame from base 1. The V end loses 3 bases and the J end loses 4 bases, and a stretch of 9 bases separates them. For CDR1 and CDR2, the germline V gene (reference sequence) lists LNHDA and SQIVND. The chain employs TRBV19 and TRBJ2-5; TRBD1 might be the D gene, on 6 matching bases. This TCR was recovered from a human donor with multiple sclerosis. Sequenced material: CD4+ T cells from PBMCs. In nucleotide form, the sequence is TGTGCCAGTAGTATCCAGGGGTCAGAGACCCAGTACTTC. This gives the protein CASSIQGSETQYF. The full variable domain, with segments outside the CDR3 supplied by the reference TRBV19 and TRBJ2-5 proteins, appears as DGGITQSPKYLFRKEGQNVTLSCEQNLNHDAMYWYRQDPGQGLRLIYYSQIVNDFQKGDIAEGYSVSREKKESFPLTVTSAQKNPTAFYLCASSIQGSETQYFGPGTRLLVL.